What follows is one T cell receptor beta chain and its context. Its antigen is as yet unknown. The DNA input per sorted-subset replicate PCR was 200 ng, corresponding to tens of thousands of T cell genomes. Data came from immunoSEQ multiplex PCR; TCRdb stores just in-frame clones and leaves some out. This sample has more than 550,000 clones, with around 91% found just once. This entry is derived from a study of shared clonotypes between healthy human individuals. Study at large: Two women and a few men aged 18 to 49 served as donors. Plates per donor: three CD4 naive, three CD4 memory, two CD8 naive, one CD8 memory.

General observations from the study: Larger estimated richness was generally seen in naive subsets than in memory subsets.

Germline V gene data show CDR1 as MNHEY and CDR2 as SMNVEV (reference sequence). V dropped 1 base and J dropped 4 bases, with 14 bases sitting between them. The length of the CDR3 is 16 residues. The sample comprised memory CD8+ T cells from PBMCs. The subset is: CD45RO+ cells pooled with CCR7-negative TemRA cells. The sequence was obtained from a man younger than 30 in good health. Some clones in this sample may be carry-over from other donors' samples. The chain carries TRBV27 and TRBJ2-1; D perhaps matches TRBD1 (6 bases). DNA of the CDR3: TGTGCCAGCAGTTTATATTCCTTGGACAGATACAATGAGCAGTTCTTC. This gives the protein CASSLYSLDRYNEQFF.